A selection of T cell receptor beta chains follows, all from one sample in a study of blood T cell repertoires in COVID-19. Sequenced by immunoSEQ multiplex PCR; TCRdb stores in-frame clones only, minus some. The sample contains approximately 400,000 clones, 90% to 95% of which appear only once. Sequencing was performed on PBMCs or T cells enriched from blood (not recorded which). These receptors came from a woman in her 40s who had been exposed to COVID-19. CDR3s include the opening cysteine and the closing phenylalanine or tryptophan. Fields, in order: V gene, clone size, J gene, D gene, CDR3 protein. The D gene is left open where the match is weak. Where a row states a size, it is once, few, many or the class of an expanded clone; other rows omit it.

V gene: TRBV23-1; clone size: .; J gene: TRBJ1-5; D gene: TRBD1; CDR3 protein: CASSQSTTGVNQPQHF
V gene: TRBV10-3; clone size: once; J gene: TRBJ2-1; D gene: .; CDR3 protein: CAISQSGEQFF
V gene: TRBV2; clone size: .; J gene: TRBJ1-4; D gene: TRBD1; CDR3 protein: CASRAGGYNEKLFF
V gene: TRBV2; clone size: .; J gene: TRBJ2-2; D gene: TRBD2; CDR3 protein: CASCILAGTGELFF
V gene: TRBV2; clone size: .; J gene: TRBJ1-2; D gene: .; CDR3 protein: CASLRFGYGYTF
V gene: TRBV2; clone size: many; J gene: TRBJ2-7; D gene: .; CDR3 protein: CASSPDRAGEQYF
V gene: TRBV5-1; clone size: .; J gene: TRBJ1-2; D gene: .; CDR3 protein: CASSLVPGDGYTF
V gene: TRBV24-1; clone size: .; J gene: TRBJ2-1; D gene: TRBD2; CDR3 protein: CATSDGLAREQFF
V gene: TRBV29-1; clone size: .; J gene: TRBJ1-2; D gene: .; CDR3 protein: CSTGILQDGYTF
V gene: TRBV7-9; clone size: .; J gene: TRBJ2-6; D gene: .; CDR3 protein: CASSSRVGGANVLTF
V gene: TRBV6-5; clone size: .; J gene: TRBJ2-7; D gene: .; CDR3 protein: CASSYSSRGEQYF
V gene: TRBV7-2; clone size: .; J gene: TRBJ1-2; D gene: .; CDR3 protein: CASSLDASRDWYGYTF
V gene: TRBV5-4; clone size: .; J gene: TRBJ1-2; D gene: .; CDR3 protein: CASSLALRGGANYGYTF
V gene: TRBV30; clone size: .; J gene: TRBJ1-2; D gene: TRBD1; CDR3 protein: CAWRKTGGISRYGYTF
V gene: TRBV7-3; clone size: .; J gene: TRBJ1-1; D gene: .; CDR3 protein: CASRPYPGQNTEAFF
V gene: TRBV5-4; clone size: .; J gene: TRBJ1-6; D gene: .; CDR3 protein: CASSLDRRGSPLHF
V gene: TRBV30; clone size: .; J gene: TRBJ1-5; D gene: TRBD1; CDR3 protein: CAWSLGDRDNQPQHF
V gene: TRBV30; clone size: once; J gene: TRBJ2-7; D gene: .; CDR3 protein: CAWSVRSGFAPYEQYF
V gene: TRBV7-9; clone size: .; J gene: TRBJ1-2; D gene: .; CDR3 protein: CASSLPYYGYTF
V gene: TRBV29-1; clone size: .; J gene: TRBJ1-4; D gene: .; CDR3 protein: CSVEQGQLEKLFF
V gene: TRBV5-5; clone size: once; J gene: TRBJ1-2; D gene: .; CDR3 protein: CASSLAPRQENYGYTF
V gene: TRBV2; clone size: .; J gene: TRBJ1-5; D gene: TRBD1; CDR3 protein: CASSTDRGNQPQHF